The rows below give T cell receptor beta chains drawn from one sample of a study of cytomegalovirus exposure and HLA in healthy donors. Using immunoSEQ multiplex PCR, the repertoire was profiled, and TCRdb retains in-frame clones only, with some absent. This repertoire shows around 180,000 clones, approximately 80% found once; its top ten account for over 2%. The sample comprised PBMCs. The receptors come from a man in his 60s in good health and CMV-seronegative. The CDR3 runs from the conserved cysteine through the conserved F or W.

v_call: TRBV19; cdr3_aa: CASSIVRDTGTGGRYEQYF
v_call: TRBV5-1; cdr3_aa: CASTRDSSYNSPLHF
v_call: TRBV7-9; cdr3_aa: CASSLDGAGLDGYTF
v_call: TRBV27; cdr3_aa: CASSPLGSYNEQFF
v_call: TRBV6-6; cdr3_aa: CASSYGTSGGTDTQYF
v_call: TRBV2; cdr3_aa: CASSEGSYGYTF
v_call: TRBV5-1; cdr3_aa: CASSPQGTNTGELFF
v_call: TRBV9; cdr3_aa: CASSSGREGSEQYF
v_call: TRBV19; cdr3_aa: CASNFAGGYTF
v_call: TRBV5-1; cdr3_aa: CASSFGVQDEKLFF
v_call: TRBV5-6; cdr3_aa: CASSLLGTELQETQYF
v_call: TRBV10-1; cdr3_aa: CASSGGQLGNEQFF
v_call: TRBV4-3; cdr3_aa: CASSQDPRDREETQYF
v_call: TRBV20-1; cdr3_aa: CSAPLSYEQYF
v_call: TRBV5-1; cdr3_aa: CASSHAASGNTIYF
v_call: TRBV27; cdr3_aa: CASSLLGVGEKLFF
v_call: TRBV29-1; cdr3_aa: CSAGTGGDNQPQHF
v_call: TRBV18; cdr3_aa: CASSRQNQETQYF
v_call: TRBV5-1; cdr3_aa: CASSSGTVNNEQFF
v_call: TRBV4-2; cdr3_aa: CASSQVTGTYEQYF
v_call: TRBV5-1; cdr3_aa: CASSFGNEQFF
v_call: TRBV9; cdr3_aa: CASSPQGLAGGEQYF